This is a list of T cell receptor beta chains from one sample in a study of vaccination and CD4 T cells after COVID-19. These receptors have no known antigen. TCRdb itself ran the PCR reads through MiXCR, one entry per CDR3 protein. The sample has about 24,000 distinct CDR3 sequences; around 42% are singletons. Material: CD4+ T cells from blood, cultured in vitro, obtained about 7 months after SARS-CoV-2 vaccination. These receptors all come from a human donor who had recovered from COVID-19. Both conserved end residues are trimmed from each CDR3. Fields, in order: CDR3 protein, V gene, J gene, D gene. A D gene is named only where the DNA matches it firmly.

CDR3 protein: ASSAQGVMNTEAF
V gene: TRBV28
J gene: TRBJ1-1
D gene: TRBD1

CDR3 protein: ATSRVRGGSTDTQY
V gene: TRBV15
J gene: TRBJ2-3
D gene: -

CDR3 protein: ASSLQGGGQPQH
V gene: TRBV2
J gene: TRBJ1-5
D gene: -

CDR3 protein: ASSSLGGSLRGYT
V gene: TRBV6-5
J gene: TRBJ1-2
D gene: -

CDR3 protein: ASSLGRYNEQF
V gene: TRBV7-8
J gene: TRBJ2-1
D gene: -

CDR3 protein: SARDIRSVSYNELF
V gene: TRBV20-1
J gene: TRBJ2-1
D gene: -

CDR3 protein: ASSLISGTEAF
V gene: TRBV7-8
J gene: TRBJ1-1
D gene: -

CDR3 protein: ASSLRGAHGEAF
V gene: TRBV28
J gene: TRBJ1-1
D gene: -

CDR3 protein: ASSPMMNTEAF
V gene: TRBV18
J gene: TRBJ1-1
D gene: -

CDR3 protein: ASSMSPGRGQPQH
V gene: TRBV19
J gene: TRBJ1-5
D gene: -

CDR3 protein: ASSKFRGTEAF
V gene: TRBV28
J gene: TRBJ1-1
D gene: -

CDR3 protein: ASRFRGSKELF
V gene: TRBV28
J gene: TRBJ2-2
D gene: -